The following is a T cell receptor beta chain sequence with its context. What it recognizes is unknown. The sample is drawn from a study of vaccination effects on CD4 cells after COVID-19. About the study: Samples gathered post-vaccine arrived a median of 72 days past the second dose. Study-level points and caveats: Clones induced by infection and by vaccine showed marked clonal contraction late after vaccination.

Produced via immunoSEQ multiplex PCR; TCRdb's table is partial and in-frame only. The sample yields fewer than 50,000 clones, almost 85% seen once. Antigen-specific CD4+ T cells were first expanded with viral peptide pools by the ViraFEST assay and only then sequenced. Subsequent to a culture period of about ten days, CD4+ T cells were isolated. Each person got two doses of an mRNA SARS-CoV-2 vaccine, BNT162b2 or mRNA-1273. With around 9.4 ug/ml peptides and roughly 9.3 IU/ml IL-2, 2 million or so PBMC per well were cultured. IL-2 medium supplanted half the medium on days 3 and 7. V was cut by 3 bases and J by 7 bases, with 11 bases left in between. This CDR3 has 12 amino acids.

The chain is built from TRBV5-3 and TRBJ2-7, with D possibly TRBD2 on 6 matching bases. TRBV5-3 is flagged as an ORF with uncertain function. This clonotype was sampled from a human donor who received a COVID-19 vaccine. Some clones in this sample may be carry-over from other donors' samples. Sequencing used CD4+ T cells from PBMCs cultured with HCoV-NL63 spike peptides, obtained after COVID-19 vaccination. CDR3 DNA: TGTGCCAGAAGCTACCTCGGGGGTGAGCAGTACGTC. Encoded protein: CARSYLGGEQYV.